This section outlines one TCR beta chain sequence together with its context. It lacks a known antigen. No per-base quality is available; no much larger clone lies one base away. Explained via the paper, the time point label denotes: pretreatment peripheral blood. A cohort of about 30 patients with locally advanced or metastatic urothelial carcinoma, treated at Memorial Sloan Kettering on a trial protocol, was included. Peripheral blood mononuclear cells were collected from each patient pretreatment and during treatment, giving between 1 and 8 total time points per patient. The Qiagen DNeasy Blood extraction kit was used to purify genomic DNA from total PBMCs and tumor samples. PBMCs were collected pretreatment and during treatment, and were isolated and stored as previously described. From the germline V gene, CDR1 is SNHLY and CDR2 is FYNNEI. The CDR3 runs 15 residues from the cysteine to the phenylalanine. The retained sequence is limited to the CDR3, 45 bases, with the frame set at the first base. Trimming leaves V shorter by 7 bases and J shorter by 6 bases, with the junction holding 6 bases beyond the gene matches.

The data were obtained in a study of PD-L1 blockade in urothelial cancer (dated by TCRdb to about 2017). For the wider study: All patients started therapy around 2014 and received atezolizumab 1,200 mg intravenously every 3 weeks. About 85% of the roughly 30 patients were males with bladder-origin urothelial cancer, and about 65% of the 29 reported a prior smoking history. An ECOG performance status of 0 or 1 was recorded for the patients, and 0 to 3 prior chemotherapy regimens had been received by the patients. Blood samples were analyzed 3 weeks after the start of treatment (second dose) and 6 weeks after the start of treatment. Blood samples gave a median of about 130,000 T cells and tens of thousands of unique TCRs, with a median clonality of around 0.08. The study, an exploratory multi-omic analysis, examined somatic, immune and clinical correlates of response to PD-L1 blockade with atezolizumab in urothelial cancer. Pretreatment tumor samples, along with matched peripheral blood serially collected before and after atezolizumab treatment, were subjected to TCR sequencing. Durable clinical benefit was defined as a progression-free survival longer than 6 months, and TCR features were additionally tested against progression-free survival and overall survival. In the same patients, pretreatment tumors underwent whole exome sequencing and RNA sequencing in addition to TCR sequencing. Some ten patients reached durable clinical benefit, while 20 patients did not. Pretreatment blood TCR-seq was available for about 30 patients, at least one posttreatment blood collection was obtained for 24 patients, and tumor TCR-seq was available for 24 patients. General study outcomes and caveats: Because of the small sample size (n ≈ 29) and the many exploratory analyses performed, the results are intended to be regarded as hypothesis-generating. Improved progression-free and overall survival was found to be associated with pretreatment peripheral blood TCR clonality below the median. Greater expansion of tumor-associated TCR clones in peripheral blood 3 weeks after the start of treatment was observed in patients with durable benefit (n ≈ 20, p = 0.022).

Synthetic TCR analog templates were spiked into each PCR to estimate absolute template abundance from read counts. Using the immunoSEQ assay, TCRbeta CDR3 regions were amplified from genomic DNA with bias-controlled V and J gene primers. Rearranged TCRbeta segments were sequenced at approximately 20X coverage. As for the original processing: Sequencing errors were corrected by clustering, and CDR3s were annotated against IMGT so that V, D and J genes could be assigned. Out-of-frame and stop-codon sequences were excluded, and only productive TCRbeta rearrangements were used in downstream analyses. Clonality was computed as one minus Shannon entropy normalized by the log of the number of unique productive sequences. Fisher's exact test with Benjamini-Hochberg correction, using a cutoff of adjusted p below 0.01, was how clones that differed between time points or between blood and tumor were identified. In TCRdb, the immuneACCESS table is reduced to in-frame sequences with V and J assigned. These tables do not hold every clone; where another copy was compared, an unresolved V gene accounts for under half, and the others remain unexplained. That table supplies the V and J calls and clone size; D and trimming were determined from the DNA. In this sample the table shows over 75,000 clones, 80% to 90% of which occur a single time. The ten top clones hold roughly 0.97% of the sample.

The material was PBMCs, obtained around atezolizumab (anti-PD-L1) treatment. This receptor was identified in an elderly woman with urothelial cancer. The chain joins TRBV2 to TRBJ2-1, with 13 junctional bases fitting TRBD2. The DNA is TGTGCCAGCACCGGACTAGCGGGAGCAATCAATGAGCAGTTCTTC. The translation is CASTGLAGAINEQFF.